This TCR beta chain was identified in a study of control samples from healthy donors and cancer patients. The CDR3 spans 14 residues. V was shortened by 2 bases and J by 5 bases, with 12 bases between the two germline ends. Germline values: CDR1 PRHDT, CDR2 FYEKMQ (reference sequence). This table comes from immunoSEQ multiplex PCR, and its TCRdb copy is limited to in-frame clones, with some not included. Of 160,000 or so clones in the sample, 90% to 95% were seen once. The clonotype was recovered from a woman aged 25 to 39 in good health. Specimen: blood. V usage is TRBV13 and J usage is TRBJ1-1; tentatively, D is TRBD1 (6 bases). CDR3 nucleotides: TGTGCCAGCAGCTTAAGAGGGGGTAGGACTGAAGCTTTCTTT. Translated: CASSLRGGRTEAFF.